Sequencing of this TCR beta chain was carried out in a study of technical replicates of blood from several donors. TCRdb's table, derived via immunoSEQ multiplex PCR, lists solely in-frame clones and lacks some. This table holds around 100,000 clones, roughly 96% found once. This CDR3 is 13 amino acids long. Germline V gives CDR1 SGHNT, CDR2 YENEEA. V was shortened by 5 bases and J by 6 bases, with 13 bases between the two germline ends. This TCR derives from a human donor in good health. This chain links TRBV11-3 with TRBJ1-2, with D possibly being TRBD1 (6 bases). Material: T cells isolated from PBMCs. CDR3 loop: CASSQTGNDGYTF. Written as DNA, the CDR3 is TGTGCCAGCAGCCAAACAGGGAACGATGGCTACACCTTC.